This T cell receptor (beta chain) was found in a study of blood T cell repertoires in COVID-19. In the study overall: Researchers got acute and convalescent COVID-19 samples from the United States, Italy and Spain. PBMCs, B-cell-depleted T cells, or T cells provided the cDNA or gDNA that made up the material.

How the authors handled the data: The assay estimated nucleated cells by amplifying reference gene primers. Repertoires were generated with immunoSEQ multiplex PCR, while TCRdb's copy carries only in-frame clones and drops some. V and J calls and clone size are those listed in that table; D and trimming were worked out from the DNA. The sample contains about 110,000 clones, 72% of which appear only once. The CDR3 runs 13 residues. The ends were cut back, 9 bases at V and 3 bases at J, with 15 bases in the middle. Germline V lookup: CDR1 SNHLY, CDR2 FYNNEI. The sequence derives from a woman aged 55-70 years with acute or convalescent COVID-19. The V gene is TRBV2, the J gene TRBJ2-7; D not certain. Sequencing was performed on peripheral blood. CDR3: CASRPGLYYEQYF. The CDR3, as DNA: TGTGCCAGTCGACCCGGGTTATACTACGAGCAGTACTTC. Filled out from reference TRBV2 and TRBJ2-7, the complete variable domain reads EPEVTQTPSHQVTQMGQEVILRCVPISNHLYFYWYRQILGQKVEFLVSFYNNEISEKSEIFDDQFSVERPDGSNFTLKIRSTKLEDSAMYFCASRPGLYYEQYFGPGTRLTVT.